This T cell receptor beta chain emerged from a study of spatial heterogeneity in lung cancer. Across the study: Bulk RNA-seq from matched material yielded a T cell module score that correlated strongly with TCR transcript counts in tumor regions. Study results and caveats: The number of expanded tumor alpha and beta chains correlated with mutation number. Sequencing reached an estimated coverage of tumor T cells that was only roughly 7% for alpha chains and 13% for beta chains.

CDR1 is SGHTA, CDR2 FQGTGA, per germline. Trimming removed 5 bases at V and 7 bases at J, with 11 bases between. The CDR3 loop spans 13 amino acids. Every TCR cDNA molecule bore a unique molecular identifier. MiXCR was run by TCRdb on the 5' RACE reads, yielding one entry per CDR3 protein. The table has fewer than 25,000 distinct CDR3 sequences, about 4.5% seen once. The time point: sample taken at primary tumor resection. Frozen PBMC, nontumor lung or tumor provided whole RNA, which was sequenced unsorted. This clonotype was observed at least ten times. Its antigen is unidentified. The sample here was lung tumor tissue, taken at surgery. The rearrangement joins TRBV7-3 to TRBJ2-2; maybe TRBD1 (6 bases). The sequence derives from a male donor with early-stage non-small cell lung cancer. CDR3 nucleotides: TGTGCCAGCAGCCCCGAGACAGGCGGGGAGCTGTTTTTT. It encodes CASSPETGGELFF.